Detailed here is one TCR beta chain. Germline assignment: CDR1 SGHNT and CDR2 YENEEA. V was clipped by 5 bases and J by 7 bases; unmatched bases: 4. The CDR3 has 15 amino acids. Per the original methods: Amplifying reference gene primers gave estimates of nucleated cell counts. Clones were read by immunoSEQ multiplex PCR, and TCRdb kept only the in-frame ones, dropping some. V, J and clone size reflect that table, while D and trimming were determined from the DNA. Of 400,000 or so clones in the sample, approximately 88% were seen once. These data originate in a study of blood T cell repertoires in COVID-19. Cohort assignment relied on participant-reported clinical history.

The receptor comes from a woman aged 40 to 55 with acute COVID-19. The sequencing input was PBMCs or T cells enriched from blood (not recorded which). The chain uses TRBV11-3 and TRBJ2-1; 14 bases fit TRBD2. Here the CDR3 reads CASSPRTSGGNEQFF. For the CDR3, the DNA is TGTGCCAGCAGCCCCCGGACTAGCGGGGGGAATGAGCAGTTCTTC.